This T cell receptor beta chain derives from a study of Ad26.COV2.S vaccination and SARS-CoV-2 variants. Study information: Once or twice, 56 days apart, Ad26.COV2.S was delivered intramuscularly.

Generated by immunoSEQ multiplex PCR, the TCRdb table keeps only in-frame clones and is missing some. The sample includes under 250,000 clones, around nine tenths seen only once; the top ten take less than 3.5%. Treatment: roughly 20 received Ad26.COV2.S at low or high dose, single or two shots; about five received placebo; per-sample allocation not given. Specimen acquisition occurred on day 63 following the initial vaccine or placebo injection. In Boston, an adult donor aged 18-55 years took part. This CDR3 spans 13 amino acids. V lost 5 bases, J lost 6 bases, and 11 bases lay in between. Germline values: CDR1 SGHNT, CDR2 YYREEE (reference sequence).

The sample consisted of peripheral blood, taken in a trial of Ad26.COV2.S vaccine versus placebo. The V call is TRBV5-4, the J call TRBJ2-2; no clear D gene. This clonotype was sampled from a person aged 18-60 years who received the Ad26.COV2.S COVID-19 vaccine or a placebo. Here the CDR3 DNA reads TGTGCCAGCAGTTACGGCCAGGCCGGGGAGCTGTTTTTT. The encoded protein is CASSYGQAGELFF.